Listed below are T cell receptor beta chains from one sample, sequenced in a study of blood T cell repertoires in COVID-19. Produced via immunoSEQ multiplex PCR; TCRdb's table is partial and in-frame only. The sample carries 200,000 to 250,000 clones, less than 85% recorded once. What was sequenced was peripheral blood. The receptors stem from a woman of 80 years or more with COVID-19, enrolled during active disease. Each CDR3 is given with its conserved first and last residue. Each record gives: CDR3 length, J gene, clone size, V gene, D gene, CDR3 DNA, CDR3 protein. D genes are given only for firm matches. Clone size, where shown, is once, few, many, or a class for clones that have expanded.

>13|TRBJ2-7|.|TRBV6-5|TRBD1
TGTGCCAGCAATCGGGACAGGGGCTACGAGCAGTACTTC
CASNRDRGYEQYF
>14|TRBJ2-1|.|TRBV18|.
TGTGCCAGCTCACCCCAGGGTTCCCAAACTGAGCAGTTCTTC
CASSPQGSQTEQFF
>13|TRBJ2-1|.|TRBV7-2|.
TGTGCCAGCAGCGTCCGACACCGCGATGAGCAGTTCTTC
CASSVRHRDEQFF
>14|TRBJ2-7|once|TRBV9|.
TGTGCCAGCAGCGTAGGACCGGACAGCCACGAGCAGTACTTC
CASSVGPDSHEQYF
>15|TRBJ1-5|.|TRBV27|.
TGTGCCAGCAGTTTAAACAGGGTCGGCAATCAGCCCCAGCATTTT
CASSLNRVGNQPQHF
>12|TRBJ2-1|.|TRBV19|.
TGTGCCAGTAGACGGGAACGGGGGGAGCAGTTCTTC
CASRRERGEQFF
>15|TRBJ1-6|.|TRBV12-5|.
TGTGCTAGTGGTTTGGTCGGACAGCGTAATTCACCCCTCCACTTT
CASGLVGQRNSPLHF
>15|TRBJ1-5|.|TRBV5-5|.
TGTGCCAGCAGCCTCGAAGGGGGTGACATTCAGCCCCAGCATTTT
CASSLEGGDIQPQHF
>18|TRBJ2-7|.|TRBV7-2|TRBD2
TGTGCCAGCAGCTTAGTCGTCGGGTGGCCTAGCGGGAGTGGGGAGCAGTACTTC
CASSLVVGWPSGSGEQYF
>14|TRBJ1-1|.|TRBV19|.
TGTGCCAGTAGGGGGGGAGTTATGAACACTGAAGCTTTCTTT
CASRGGVMNTEAFF
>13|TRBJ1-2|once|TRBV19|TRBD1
TGTGCCAGTAGCCTGGACAGGCCATATGGCTACACCTTC
CASSLDRPYGYTF
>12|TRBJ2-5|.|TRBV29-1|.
TGCAGCGTTGAAGGCGATGAAGAGACCCAGTACTTC
CSVEGDEETQYF
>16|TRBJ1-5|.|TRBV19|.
TGTGCCAGTAGTCTCACAGGGACATATAGCAATCAGCCCCAGCATTTT
CASSLTGTYSNQPQHF
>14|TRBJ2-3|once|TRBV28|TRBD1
TGTGCCATCAACCGGGACAGGGTCACAGATACGCAGTATTTT
CAINRDRVTDTQYF
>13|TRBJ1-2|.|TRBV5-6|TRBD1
TGTGCCAGCAGCTTGCAAGGGGGCAGGGGCTACACCTTC
CASSLQGGRGYTF
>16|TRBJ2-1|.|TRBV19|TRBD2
TGTGCCAGTAGGGGGGATACTAGCGACTCCTACAATGAGCAGTTCTTC
CASRGDTSDSYNEQFF
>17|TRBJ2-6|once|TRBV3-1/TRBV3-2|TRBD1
TGTGCCAGCAGCCAACGACAGGGGGCATCAGGGGCCAACGTCCTGACTTTC
CASSQRQGASGANVLTF
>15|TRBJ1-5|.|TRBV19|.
TGTGCCAGGATCCCCGGGACACTGATAATTCAGCCCCAGCATTTT
CARIPGTLIIQPQHF
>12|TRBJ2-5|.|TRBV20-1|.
TGCAGTGCTAGTTCGGGACAAGAGACCCAGTACTTC
CSASSGQETQYF
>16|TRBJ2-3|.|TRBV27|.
TGTGCCAGCAGTTTATTACGAGCGGGACACACAGATACGCAGTATTTT
CASSLLRAGHTDTQYF
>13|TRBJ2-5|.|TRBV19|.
TGTGCCAGTAGTATTAACAGACAAGAGACCCAGTACTTC
CASSINRQETQYF
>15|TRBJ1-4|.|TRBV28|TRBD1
TGTGCCAGCACTCCGAACGGACAGGGCGGTGAAAAACTGTTTTTT
CASTPNGQGGEKLFF
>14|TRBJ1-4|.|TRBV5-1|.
TGCGCCAGCAGCTTGGACAGGGTTGATGAAAAACTGTTTTTT
CASSLDRVDEKLFF
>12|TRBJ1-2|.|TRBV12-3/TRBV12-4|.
TGTGCCAGCACCAGGGACTGGGCCGGCTACACCTTC
CASTRDWAGYTF
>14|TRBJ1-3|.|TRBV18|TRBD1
TGTGCCAGCTCAAAAACAGGGGGCGAAAACACCATATATTTT
CASSKTGGENTIYF
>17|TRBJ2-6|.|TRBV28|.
TGTGCCAGCAGTGTTCCGGGACATCTCTCTGGGGCCAACGTCCTGACTTTC
CASSVPGHLSGANVLTF
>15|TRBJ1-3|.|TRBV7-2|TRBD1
TGTGCCAGCAGCTTAGCCCCGGGACAGGGGAACACCATATATTTT
CASSLAPGQGNTIYF
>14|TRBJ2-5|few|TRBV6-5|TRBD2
TGTGCCAGCAGCTACGGGGGGGCCGAGGAGACCCAGTACTTC
CASSYGGAEETQYF
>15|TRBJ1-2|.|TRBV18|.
TGTGCCAGCTCACCACGAGAGGCTTCCAACTATGGCTACACCTTC
CASSPREASNYGYTF
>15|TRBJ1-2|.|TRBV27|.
TGTGCCAGCAGTTTTGCAGGGGATATATTAGGGGGCTACACCTTC
CASSFAGDILGGYTF
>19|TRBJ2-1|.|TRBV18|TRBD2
TGTGCCAGCTCACCAGTCTACCCTACGGGACTAGCGGCCTACAATGAGCAGTTCTTC
CASSPVYPTGLAAYNEQFF
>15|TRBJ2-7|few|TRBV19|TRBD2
TGTGCCAGTAGCACGACTAGCGGGACGTCCGGCGAGCAGTACTTC
CASSTTSGTSGEQYF
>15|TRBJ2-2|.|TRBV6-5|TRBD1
TGTGCCAGCGTATGGACAGGGACGAACACCGGGGAGCTGTTTTTT
CASVWTGTNTGELFF
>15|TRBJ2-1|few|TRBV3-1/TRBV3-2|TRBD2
TGTGCCAGCAGCCAAGACCGAGCGGGAGTCCTTGAGCAGTTCTTC
CASSQDRAGVLEQFF
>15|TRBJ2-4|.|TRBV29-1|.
TGCAGCGTTGAGGTCCGAGGATTAGCCAAAAACATTCAGTACTTC
CSVEVRGLAKNIQYF
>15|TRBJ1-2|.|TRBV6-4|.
TGTGCCAGCAGACCCGGGCAGGGAGGATTCTATGGCTACACCTTC
CASRPGQGGFYGYTF
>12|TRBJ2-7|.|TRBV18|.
TGTGCCACCCGCGGGGCTTCGTCCGAGCAGTACTTC
CATRGASSEQYF
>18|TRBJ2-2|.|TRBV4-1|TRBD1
TGCGCCCGCAGCCACATGGGGGGGGGACAGGGGTCCCCCGGGGAGCTGTTTTTT
CARSHMGGGQGSPGELFF
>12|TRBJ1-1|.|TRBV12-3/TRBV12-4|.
TGTGCCAGCAGCCGAGCAGGGGCTGAAGCTTTCTTT
CASSRAGAEAFF
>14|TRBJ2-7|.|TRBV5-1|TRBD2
TGCGCCAGCAGCTTGGCGGACCCGGGAGGCGAGCAGTACTTC
CASSLADPGGEQYF
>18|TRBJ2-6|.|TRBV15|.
TGTGCCACCAGCAGGGACCCCCTGACAGCCGCTGGGGCCAACGTCCTGACTTTC
CATSRDPLTAAGANVLTF
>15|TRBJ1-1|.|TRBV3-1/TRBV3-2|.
TGTGCCAGCAGCCTCCCGGCAGGGGAGGGAGGTGAAGCTTTCTTT
CASSLPAGEGGEAFF
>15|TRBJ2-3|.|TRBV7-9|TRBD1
TGTGCCAGCAGCATTTGGGACAGACTCACAGATACGCAGTATTTT
CASSIWDRLTDTQYF
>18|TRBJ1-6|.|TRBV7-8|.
TGTGCCAGCAGCTTAGTTGGCAGCGCGGGCCCCTATAATTCACCCCTCCACTTT
CASSLVGSAGPYNSPLHF
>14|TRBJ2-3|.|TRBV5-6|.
TGTGCCAGCAAAGGTGGACACAGCACAGATACGCAGTATTTT
CASKGGHSTDTQYF
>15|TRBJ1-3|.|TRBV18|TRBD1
TGTGCCAGCTCATACACCGGGACAGGTGGAAACACCATATATTTT
CASSYTGTGGNTIYF
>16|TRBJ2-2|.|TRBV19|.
TGTGCCAGTAGAAGGGGGGGGACTGCGAACACCGGGGAGCTGTTTTTT
CASRRGGTANTGELFF
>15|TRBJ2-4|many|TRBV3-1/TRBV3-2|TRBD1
TGTGCCAGCAGCCATCTGGGACAGGGGAGGAACATTCAGTACTTC
CASSHLGQGRNIQYF